Given below is one TCR beta chain in context. Its cognate antigen is unknown. Germline-derived CDR1 and CDR2 are MNHEY and SVGAGI. V was cut by 6 bases and J by 11 bases, with 19 bases left in between. The CDR3 has 13 amino acids. The data were taken from a study of cytomegalovirus exposure and HLA in healthy donors. About the study: The Caucasian-associated ancestry cluster contained about 80% of the roughly 400 genotyped donors. Study-wide points: A link between a missense DCLRE1C variant and TCR beta V- and J-gene trimming emerged from a later analysis.

In the PCR, 60 Vbeta and 13 Jbeta primers were used. Assay used: immunoSEQ multiplex PCR; TCRdb lists only in-frame clones, some missing. This table holds about 120,000 clones, under 90% found once. The material sequenced was PBMCs. The chain employs TRBV6-5 and TRBJ1-1; unclear D gene. This TCR came from a female donor in good health and CMV-seropositive. CDR3 sequence reads: CASRSTGSPGAFF. The CDR3 bases are TGTGCCAGCAGATCTACCGGGTCCCCTGGGGCTTTCTTT.